The source of this T cell receptor beta chain is a study of blood T cell repertoires in COVID-19. V was trimmed by 1 base and J by 1 base, leaving 11 bases between them. The CDR3 is 16 amino acids. Germline V gene data show CDR1 as LNHDA and CDR2 as SQIVND (reference sequence). Assay: immunoSEQ multiplex PCR; the TCRdb copy retains only in-frame clones and omits some. Found here are 200,000 to 250,000 clones, 70% to 90% of them singletons; the top ten hold 7.5% to 8%. The TCR originated in a woman aged 50 to 65 with active or convalescent COVID-19. This chain joins TRBV19 and TRBJ1-5; D possibly corresponds to TRBD1 (5 bases). Sequenced: peripheral blood. In DNA form, the CDR3 reads TGTGCCAGTAGTATAGCAGGGATAGAGAGCAATCAGCCCCAGCATTTT. Translated: CASSIAGIESNQPQHF.